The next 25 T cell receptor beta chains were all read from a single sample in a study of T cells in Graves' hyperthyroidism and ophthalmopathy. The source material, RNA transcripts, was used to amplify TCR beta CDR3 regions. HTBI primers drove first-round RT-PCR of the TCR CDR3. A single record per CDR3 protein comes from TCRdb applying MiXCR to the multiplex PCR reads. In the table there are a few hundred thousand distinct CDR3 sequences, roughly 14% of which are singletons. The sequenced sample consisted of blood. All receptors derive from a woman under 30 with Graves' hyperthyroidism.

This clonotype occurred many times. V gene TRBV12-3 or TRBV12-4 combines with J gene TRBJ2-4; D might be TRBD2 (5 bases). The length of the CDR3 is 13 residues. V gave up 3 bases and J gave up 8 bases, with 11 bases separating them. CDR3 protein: CASSFRGSDIQYF. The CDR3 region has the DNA TGTGCCAGCAGTTTTCGAGGGTCGGACATTCAGTACTTC.

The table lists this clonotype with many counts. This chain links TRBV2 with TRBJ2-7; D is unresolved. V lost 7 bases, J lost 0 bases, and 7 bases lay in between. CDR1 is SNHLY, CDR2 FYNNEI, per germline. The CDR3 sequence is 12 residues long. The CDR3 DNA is TGTGCCAGCAAAGAGGACTCCTACGAGCAGTACGTC. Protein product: CASKEDSYEQYV.

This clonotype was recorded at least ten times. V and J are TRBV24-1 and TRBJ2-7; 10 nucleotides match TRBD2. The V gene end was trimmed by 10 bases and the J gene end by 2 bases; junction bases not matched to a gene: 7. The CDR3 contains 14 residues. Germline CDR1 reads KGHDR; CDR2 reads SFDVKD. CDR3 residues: CATNSGRPTYEQYF. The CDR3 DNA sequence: TGTGCCACAAATAGCGGGAGGCCTACCTACGAGCAGTACTTC.

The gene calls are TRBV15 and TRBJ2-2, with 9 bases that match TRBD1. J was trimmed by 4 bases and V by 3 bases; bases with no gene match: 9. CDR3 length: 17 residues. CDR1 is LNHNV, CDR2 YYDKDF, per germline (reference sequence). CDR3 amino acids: CATSSYGTGFATGELFF. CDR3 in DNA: TGTGCCACCAGCAGCTATGGGACAGGGTTTGCCACCGGGGAGCTGTTTTTT. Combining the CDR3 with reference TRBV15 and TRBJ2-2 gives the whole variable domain DAMVIQNPRYQVTQFGKPVTLSCSQTLNHNVMYWYQQKSSQAPKLLFHYYDKDFNNEADTPDNFQSRRPNTSFCFLDIRSPGLGDTAMYLCATSSYGTGFATGELFFGEGSRLTVL.

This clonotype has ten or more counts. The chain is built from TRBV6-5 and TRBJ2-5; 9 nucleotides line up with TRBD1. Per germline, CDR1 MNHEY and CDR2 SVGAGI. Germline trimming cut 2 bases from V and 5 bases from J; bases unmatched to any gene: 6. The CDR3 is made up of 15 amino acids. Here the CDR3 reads CASSYTGGVWETQYF. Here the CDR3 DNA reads TGTGCCAGCAGTTACACAGGGGGCGTTTGGGAGACCCAGTACTTC.

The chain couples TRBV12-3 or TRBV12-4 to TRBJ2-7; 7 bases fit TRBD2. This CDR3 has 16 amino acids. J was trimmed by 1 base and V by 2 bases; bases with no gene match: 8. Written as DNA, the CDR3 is TGTGCCAGCAGTTTAACCCCCCGAGCGGGATCCTACGAGCAGTACTTC. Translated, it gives CASSLTPRAGSYEQYF.

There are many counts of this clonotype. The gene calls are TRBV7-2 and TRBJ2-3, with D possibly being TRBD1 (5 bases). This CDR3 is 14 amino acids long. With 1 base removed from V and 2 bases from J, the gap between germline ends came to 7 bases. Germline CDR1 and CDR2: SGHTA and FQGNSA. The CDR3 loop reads CASSLDRYTDTQYF. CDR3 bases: TGTGCCAGCAGCTTAGACAGGTACACAGATACGCAGTATTTT.

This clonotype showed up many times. CDR3 in DNA: TGTGCCAGCAGCTTAGGAGGACTTACCACCGGGGAGCTGTTTTTT. This encodes CASSLGGLTTGELFF. The genes are TRBV11-3 and TRBJ2-2; a weak D match, TRBD2 (5 bases). With 1 base removed from V and 4 bases from J, the gap between germline ends came to 10 bases. Germline-derived CDR1 and CDR2 are SGHNT and YENEEA. The CDR3 sequence is 15 residues long.

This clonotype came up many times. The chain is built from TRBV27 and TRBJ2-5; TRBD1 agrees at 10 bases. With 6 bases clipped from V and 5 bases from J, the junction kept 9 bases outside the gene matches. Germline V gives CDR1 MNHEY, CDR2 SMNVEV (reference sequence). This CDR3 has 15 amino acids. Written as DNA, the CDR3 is TGTGCCAGCAGCCTACAGACAGGGGGCGCGGAGACCCAGTACTTC. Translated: CASSLQTGGAETQYF.

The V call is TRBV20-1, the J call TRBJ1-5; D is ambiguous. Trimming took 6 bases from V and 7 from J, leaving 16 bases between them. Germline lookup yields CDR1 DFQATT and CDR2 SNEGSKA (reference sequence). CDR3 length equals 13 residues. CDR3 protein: CSASGHGVQPQHF. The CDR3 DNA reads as TGCAGTGCCAGCGGTCATGGGGTGCAGCCCCAGCATTTT.

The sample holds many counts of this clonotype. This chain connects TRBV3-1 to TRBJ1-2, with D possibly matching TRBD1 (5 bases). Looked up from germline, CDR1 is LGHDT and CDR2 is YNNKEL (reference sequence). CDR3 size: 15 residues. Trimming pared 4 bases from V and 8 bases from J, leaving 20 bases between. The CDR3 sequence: CASSLLGTPVRGYTF. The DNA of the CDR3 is TGTGCCAGCAGCCTATTAGGGACCCCTGTTAGAGGCTACACCTTC.

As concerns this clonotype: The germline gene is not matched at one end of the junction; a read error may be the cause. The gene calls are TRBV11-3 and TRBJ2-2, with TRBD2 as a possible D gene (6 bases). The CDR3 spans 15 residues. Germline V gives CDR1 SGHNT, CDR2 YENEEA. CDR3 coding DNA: TGTGCCAGCAGCCACCGGGACTCTGGAACCGGGGAGCGGTTTTTT. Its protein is CASSHRDSGTGERFF.

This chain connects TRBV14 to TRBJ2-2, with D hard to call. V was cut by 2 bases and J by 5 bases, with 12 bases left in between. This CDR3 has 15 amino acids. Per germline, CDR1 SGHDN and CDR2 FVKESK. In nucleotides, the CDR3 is TGTGCCAGCAGCCAAAACGGATGGGGAACCGGGGAGCTGTTTTTT. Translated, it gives CASSQNGWGTGELFF. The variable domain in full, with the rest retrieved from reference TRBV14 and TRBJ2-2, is EAGVTQFPSHSVIEKGQTVTLRCDPISGHDNLYWYRRVMGKEIKFLLHFVKESKQDESGMPNNRFLAERTGGTYSTLKVQPAELEDSGVYFCASSQNGWGTGELFFGEGSRLTVL.

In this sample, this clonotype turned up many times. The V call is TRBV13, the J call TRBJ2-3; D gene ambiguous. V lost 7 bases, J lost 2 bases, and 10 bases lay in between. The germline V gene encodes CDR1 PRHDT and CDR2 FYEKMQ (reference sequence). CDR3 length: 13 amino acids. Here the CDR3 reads CASTSRNTDTQYF. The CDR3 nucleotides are TGTGCCAGCACCTCCAGGAACACAGATACGCAGTATTTT. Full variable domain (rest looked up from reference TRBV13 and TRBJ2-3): AAGVIQSPRHLIKEKRETATLKCYPIPRHDTVYWYQQGPGQDPQFLISFYEKMQSDKGSIPDRFSAQQFSDYHSELNMSSLELGDSALYFCASTSRNTDTQYFGPGTRLTVL.

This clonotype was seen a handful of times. The CDR3, as DNA: TGTGCCAGTTTGGGACTAGCGGGGAAAGAGACCCAGTACTTC. Amino acids: CASLGLAGKETQYF. The chain combines TRBV2 with TRBJ2-5, with 13 positions matching TRBD2. The CDR3 is 14 residues long. Trimming at V came to 9 bases and at J to 3 bases, leaving 4 bases not matched to a gene. Germline V CDR1 and CDR2: SNHLY, FYNNEI.

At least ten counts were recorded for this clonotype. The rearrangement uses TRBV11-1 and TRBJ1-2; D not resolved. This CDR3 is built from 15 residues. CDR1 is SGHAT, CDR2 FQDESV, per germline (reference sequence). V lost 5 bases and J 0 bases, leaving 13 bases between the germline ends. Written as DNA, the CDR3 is TGTGCCAGCAGCCTACGGCGGGGTACTAACTATGGCTACACCTTC. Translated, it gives CASSLRRGTNYGYTF.

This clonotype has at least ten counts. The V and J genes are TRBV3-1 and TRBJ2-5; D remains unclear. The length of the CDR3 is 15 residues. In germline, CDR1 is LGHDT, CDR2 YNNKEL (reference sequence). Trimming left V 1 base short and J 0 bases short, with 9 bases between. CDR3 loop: CASSQGEDYQETQYF. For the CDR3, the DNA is TGTGCCAGCAGCCAAGGGGAAGATTACCAAGAGACCCAGTACTTC.

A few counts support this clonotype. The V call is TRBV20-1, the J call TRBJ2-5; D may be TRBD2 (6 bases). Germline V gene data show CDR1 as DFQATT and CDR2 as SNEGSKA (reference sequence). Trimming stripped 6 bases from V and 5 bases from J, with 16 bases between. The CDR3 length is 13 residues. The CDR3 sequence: CSADGRERETQYF. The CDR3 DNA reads TGCAGTGCCGATGGCCGGGAGCGGGAGACCCAGTACTTC.

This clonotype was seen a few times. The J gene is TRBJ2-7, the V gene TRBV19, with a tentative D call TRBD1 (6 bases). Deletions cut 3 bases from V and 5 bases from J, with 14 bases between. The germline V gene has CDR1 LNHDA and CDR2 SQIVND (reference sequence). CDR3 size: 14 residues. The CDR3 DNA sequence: TGTGCCAGTAGTATCCCGGCACAGGGAGACGAGCAGTACTTC. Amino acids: CASSIPAQGDEQYF.

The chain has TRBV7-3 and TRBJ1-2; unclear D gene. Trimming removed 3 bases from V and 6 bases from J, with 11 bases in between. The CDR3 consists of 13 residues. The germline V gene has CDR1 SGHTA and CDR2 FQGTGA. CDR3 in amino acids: CASSFSRPHGYTF. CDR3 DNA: TGTGCCAGCAGCTTCTCCCGACCTCATGGCTACACCTTC.

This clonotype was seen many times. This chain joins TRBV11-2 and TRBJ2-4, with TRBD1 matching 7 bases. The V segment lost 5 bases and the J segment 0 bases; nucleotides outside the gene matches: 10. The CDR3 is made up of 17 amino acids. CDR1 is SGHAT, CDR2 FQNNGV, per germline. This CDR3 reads CASSPKRGLLAKNIQYF. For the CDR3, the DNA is TGTGCCAGCAGCCCTAAGAGGGGGCTTCTAGCCAAAAACATTCAGTACTTC.

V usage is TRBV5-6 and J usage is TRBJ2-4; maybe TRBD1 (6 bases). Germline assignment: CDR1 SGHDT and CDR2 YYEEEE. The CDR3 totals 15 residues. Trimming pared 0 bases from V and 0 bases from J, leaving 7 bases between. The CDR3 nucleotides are TGTGCCAGCAGCTTGGTGGACAGAGCCAAAAACATTCAGTACTTC. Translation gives CASSLVDRAKNIQYF.

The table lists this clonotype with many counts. In nucleotides, the CDR3 is TGTGCCAGCAGCCTGTATCTAGGAGGCTACACCTTC. Translating it yields CASSLYLGGYTF. The chain combines TRBV5-5 with TRBJ1-2; D gene uncertain. The CDR3 is 12 residues long. Germline V gene data show CDR1 as SGHKS and CDR2 as YYEKEE (reference sequence). Trimming removed 4 bases from V and 8 bases from J, with 12 bases in between.

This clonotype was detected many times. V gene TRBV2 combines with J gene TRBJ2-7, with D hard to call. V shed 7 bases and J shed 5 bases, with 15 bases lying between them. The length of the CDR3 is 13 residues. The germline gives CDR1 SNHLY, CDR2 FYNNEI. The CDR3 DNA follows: TGTGCCAGCAACGTCTGGAGTGGCCACGAGCAGTACTTC. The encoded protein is CASNVWSGHEQYF.

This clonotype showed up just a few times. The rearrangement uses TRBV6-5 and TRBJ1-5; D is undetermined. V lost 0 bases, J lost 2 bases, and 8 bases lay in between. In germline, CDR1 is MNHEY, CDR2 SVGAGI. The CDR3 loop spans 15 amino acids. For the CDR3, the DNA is TGTGCCAGCAGTTACTCAAGGGTTGGCAATCAGCCCCAGCATTTT. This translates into CASSYSRVGNQPQHF.